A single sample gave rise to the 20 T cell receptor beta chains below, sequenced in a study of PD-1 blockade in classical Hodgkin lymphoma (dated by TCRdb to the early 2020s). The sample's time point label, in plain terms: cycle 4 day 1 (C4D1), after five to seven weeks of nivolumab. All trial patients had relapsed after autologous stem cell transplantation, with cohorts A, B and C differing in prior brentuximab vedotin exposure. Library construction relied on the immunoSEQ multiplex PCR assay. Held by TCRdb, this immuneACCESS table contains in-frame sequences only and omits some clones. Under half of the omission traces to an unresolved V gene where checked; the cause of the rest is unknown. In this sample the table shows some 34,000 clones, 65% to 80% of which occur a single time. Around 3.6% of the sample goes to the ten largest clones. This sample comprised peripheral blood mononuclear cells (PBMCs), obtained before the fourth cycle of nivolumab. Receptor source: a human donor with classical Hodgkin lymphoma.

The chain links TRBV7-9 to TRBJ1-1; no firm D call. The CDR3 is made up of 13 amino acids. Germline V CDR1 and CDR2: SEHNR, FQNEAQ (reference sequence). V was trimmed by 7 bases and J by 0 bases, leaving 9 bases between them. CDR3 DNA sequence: TGTGCCAGCACAGGTCAGCTGAACACTGAAGCTTTCTTT. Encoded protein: CASTGQLNTEAFF.

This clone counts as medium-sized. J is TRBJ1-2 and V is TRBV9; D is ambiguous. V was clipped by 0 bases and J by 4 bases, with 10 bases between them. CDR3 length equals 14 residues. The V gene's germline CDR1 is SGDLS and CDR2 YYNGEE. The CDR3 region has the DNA TGTGCCAGCAGCGTAGAAAGTCTTACCTATGGCTACACCTTC. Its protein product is CASSVESLTYGYTF.

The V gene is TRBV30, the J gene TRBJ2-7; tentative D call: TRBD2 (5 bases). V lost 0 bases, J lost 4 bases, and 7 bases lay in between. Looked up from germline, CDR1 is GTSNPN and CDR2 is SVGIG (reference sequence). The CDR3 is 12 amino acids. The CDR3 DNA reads TGTGCCTGGAGTGTCGGGGTTTACGAGCAGTACTTC. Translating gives CAWSVGVYEQYF.

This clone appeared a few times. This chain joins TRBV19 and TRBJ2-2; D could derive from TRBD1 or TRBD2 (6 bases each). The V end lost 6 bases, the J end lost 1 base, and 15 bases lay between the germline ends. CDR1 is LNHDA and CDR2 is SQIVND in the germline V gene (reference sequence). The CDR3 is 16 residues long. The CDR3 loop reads CASRKGGGRNTGELFF. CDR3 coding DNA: TGTGCCAGTAGAAAAGGGGGAGGCCGGAACACCGGGGAGCTGTTTTTT.

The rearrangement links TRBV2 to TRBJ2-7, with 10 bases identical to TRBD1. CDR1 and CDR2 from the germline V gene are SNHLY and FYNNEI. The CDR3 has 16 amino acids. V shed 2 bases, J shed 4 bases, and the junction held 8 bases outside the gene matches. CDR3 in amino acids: CASSEWGGQGRYEQYF. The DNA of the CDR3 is TGTGCCAGCAGTGAATGGGGGGGACAGGGGCGGTACGAGCAGTACTTC.

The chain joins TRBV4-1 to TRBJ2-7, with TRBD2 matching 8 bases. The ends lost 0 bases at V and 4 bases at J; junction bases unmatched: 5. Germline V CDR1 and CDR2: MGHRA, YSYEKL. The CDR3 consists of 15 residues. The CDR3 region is CASSQDQRERYEQYF. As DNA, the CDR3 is TGCGCCAGCAGCCAAGACCAGCGGGAGAGGTACGAGCAGTACTTC.

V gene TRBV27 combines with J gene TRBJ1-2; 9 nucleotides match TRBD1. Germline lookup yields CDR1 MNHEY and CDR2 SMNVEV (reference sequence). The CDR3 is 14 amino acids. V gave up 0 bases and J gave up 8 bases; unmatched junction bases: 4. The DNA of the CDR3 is TGTGCCAGCAGTTTATCAGGGACAGGGTTCGGCTACACCTTC. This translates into CASSLSGTGFGYTF.

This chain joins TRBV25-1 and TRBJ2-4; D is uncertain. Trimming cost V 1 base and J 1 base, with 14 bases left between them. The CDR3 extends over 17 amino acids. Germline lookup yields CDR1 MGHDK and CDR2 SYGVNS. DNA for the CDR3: TGTGCCAGCAGTGAATCAGTAAGGGCCGGGGCCAAAAACATTCAGTACTTC. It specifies CASSESVRAGAKNIQYF.

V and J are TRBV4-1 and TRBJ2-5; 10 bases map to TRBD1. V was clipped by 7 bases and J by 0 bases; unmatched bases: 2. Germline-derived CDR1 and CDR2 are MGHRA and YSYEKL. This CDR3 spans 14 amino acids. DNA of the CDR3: TGCGCCAGCATGGACAGGGGGAACCAAGAGACCCAGTACTTC. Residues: CASMDRGNQETQYF.

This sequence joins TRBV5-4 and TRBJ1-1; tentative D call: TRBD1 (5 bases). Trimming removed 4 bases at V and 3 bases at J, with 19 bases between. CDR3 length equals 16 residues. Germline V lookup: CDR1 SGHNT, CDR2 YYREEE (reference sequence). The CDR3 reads CASSPRGGRAHTEAFF. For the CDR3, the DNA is TGTGCCAGCAGCCCTCGGGGTGGCAGGGCCCACACTGAAGCTTTCTTT.

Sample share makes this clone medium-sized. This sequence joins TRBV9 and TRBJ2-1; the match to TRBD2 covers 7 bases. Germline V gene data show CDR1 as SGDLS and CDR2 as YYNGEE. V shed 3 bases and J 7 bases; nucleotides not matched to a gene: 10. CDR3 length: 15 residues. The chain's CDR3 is CASSEYGLVGNEQFF. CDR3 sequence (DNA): TGTGCCAGCAGCGAATACGGACTAGTCGGGAATGAGCAGTTCTTC.

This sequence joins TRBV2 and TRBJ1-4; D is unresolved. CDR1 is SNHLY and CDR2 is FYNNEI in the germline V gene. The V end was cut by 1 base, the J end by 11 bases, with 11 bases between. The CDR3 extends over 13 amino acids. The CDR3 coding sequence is TGTGCCAGCAGTGAAGGCTACACAGCGAAACTGTTTTTT. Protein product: CASSEGYTAKLFF.

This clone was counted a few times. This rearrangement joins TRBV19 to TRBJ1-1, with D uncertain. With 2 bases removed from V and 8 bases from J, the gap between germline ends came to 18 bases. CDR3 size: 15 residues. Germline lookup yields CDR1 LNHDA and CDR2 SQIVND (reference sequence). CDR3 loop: CASSIRPVRTAEAFF. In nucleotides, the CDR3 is TGTGCCAGTAGTATAAGGCCCGTACGGACCGCGGAAGCTTTCTTT.

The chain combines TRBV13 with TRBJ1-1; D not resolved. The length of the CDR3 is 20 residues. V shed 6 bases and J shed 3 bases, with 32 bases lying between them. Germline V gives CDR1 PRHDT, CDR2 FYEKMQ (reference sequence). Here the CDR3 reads CASSVSGAPDGLKDHTEAFF. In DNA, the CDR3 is TGTGCCAGCAGTGTCTCCGGAGCACCCGACGGACTCAAAGACCACACTGAAGCTTTCTTT.

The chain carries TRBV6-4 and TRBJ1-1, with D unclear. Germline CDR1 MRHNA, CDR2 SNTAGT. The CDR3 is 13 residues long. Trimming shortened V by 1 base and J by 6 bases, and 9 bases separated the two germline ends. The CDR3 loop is CASSDYQGAEAFF. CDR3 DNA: TGTGCCAGCAGTGACTACCAAGGAGCTGAAGCTTTCTTT.

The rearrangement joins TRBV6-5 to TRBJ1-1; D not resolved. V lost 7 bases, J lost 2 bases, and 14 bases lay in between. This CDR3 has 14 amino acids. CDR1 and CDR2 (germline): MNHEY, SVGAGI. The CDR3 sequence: CASNPLVANTEAFF. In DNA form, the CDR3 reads TGTGCCAGCAACCCCCTTGTAGCCAACACTGAAGCTTTCTTT.

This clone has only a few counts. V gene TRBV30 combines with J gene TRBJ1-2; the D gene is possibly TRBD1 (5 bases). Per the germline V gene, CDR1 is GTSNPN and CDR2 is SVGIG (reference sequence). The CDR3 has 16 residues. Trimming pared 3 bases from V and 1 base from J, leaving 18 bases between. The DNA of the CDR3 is TGTGCCTGGAGCACCGGACGGATGGGGGATAACTATGGCTACACCTTC. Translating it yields CAWSTGRMGDNYGYTF.

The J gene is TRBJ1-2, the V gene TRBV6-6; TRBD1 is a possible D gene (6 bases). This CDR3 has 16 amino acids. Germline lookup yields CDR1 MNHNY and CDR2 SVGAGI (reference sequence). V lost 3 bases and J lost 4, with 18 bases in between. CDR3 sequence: CASSYSRLQGSYGYTF. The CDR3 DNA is TGTGCCAGCAGTTATTCCAGACTACAGGGAAGCTATGGCTACACCTTC.

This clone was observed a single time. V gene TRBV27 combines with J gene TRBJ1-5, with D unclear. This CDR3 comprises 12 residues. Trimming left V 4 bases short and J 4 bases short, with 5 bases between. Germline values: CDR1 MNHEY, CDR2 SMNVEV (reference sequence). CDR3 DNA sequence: TGTGCCAGCAGTTCTGGGAATCAGCCCCAGCATTTT. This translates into CASSSGNQPQHF.

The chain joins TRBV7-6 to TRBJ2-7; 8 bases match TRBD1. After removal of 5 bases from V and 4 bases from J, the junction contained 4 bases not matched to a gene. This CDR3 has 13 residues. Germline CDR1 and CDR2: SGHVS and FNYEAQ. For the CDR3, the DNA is TGTGCCAGCAGCCTGACAGGGGATTACGAGCAGTACTTC. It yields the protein CASSLTGDYEQYF.